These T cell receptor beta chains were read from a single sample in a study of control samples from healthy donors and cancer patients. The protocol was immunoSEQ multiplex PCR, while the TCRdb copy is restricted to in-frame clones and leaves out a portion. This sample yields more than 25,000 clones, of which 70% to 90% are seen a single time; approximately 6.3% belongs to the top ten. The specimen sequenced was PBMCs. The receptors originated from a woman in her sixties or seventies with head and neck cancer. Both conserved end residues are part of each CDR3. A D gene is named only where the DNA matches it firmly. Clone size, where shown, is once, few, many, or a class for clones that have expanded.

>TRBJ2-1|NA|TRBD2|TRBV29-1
TGCAGCGCTGCGACTAGCGGGGGCTACAATGAGCAGTTCTTC
CSAATSGGYNEQFF
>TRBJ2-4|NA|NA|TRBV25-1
TGTGCCAGCAGTGGGGGAGGAGAAAACATTCAGTACTTC
CASSGGGENIQYF
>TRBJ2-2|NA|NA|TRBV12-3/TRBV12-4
TGTGCCAGCAGTTTGAGGGAGAACGGGGAGCTGTTTTTT
CASSLRENGELFF
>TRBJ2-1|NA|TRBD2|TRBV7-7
TGTGCTAGCAGCGCCAGCGGGGGGGCGTACAATGAGCAGTTCTTC
CASSASGGAYNEQFF
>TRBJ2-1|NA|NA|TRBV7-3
TGTGCCAGCAGCTTATCAGGGAATGAGCAGTTCTTC
CASSLSGNEQFF
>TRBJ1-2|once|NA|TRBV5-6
TGTGCCAGCAGCTTGGTAGCAGGGGAAGGGGATGGCTACACCTTC
CASSLVAGEGDGYTF
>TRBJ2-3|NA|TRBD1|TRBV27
TGTGCCAGCAGGGGACAGAACACAGATACGCAGTATTTT
CASRGQNTDTQYF
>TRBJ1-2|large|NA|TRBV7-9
TGTGCCAGCATCCCCACGGGGAACTATGGCTACACCTTC
CASIPTGNYGYTF
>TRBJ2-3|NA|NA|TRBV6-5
TGTGCCAGCAGTTACGGTCTGACAGCTAGCACAGATACGCAGTATTTT
CASSYGLTASTDTQYF
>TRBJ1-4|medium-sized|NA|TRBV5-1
TGCGCCAGCAGCCCGGGGGGGACCCTCGAAAAACTGTTTTTT
CASSPGGTLEKLFF
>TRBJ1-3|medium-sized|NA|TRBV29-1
TGCAGCGTTCAGGGCGATGGAAACACCATATATTTT
CSVQGDGNTIYF
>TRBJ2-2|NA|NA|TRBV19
TGTGCCAGTAAGGGCGAGCCAAACACCGGGGAGCTGTTTTTT
CASKGEPNTGELFF
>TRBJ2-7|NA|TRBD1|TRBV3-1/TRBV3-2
TGTGCCAGCAGCCAAGGGACAGGGACCGAGCAGTACTTC
CASSQGTGTEQYF
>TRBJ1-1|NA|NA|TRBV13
TGTGCCAGCAGCCTGTACAACACTGAAGCTTTCTTT
CASSLYNTEAFF
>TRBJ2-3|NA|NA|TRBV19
TGTGCCAGTAGCAAATCGTGGACGGATACGCAGTATTTT
CASSKSWTDTQYF
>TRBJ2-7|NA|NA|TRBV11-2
TGTGCCAGCAGCTTAGACTGGGTAGGATCGAACGAGCAGTACTTC
CASSLDWVGSNEQYF
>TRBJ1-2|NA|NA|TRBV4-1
TGCGCCAGCAGCCAAGACCGGGGGTTAGACTATGGCTACACCTTC
CASSQDRGLDYGYTF
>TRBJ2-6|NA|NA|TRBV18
TGTGCCAGCTCCGCCGGACAGTCCTCTGGGGCCAACGTCCTGACTTTC
CASSAGQSSGANVLTF
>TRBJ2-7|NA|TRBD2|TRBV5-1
TGCGCCAGCAGCTTACTAGCGAGCTCCTACGAGCAGTACTTC
CASSLLASSYEQYF
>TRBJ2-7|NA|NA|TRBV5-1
TGCGCCAGCAGCTTGGCCACCGACCGGGGGGCCCCCTACGAGCAGTACTTC
CASSLATDRGAPYEQYF
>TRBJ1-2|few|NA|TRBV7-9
TGTGCCAGCAGTTTTACAGGGCACTATGGCTACACCTTC
CASSFTGHYGYTF
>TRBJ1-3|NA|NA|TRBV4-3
TGCGCCAGCAGCCAAGAACCCGGAAACACCATATATTTT
CASSQEPGNTIYF
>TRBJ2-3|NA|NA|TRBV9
TGTGCCAGCAATGGCCCCGGGACTAGCACAGATACGCAGTATTTT
CASNGPGTSTDTQYF
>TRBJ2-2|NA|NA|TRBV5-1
TGCGCCAGCAGTCGAGACTCTTATAAAACCGGGGAGCTGTTTTTT
CASSRDSYKTGELFF
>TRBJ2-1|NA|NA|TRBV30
TGTGCCTCCAGGGGGGGGTCCCCCTACAATGAGCAGTTCTTC
CASRGGSPYNEQFF
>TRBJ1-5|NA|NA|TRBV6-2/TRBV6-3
TGTGCCAGCAGTTACCGCCGACGGACACTTAGCAATCAGCCCCAGCATTTT
CASSYRRRTLSNQPQHF
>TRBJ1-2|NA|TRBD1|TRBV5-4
TGTGCCAGCAGAAGCGGACAGGGGGCTTCTAACTATGGCTACACCTTC
CASRSGQGASNYGYTF
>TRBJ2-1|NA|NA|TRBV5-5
TGTGCCAGCAGCATGCTTTGGGGCCACAATGAGCAGTTCTTC
CASSMLWGHNEQFF
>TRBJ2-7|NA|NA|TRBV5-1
TGCGCCAGCAGCTCGGACGGAGACTACGAGCAGTACTTC
CASSSDGDYEQYF
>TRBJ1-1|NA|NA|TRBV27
TGTGCCAGCAGTTTATCGATCACTAACACTGAAGCTTTCTTT
CASSLSITNTEAFF
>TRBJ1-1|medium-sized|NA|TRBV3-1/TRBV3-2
TGTGCCAGCAGCCAAGATTGGCTGACTGAAGCTTTCTTT
CASSQDWLTEAFF
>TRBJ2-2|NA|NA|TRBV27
TGTGCCAGCAGTTTCTTAATGGGGGGGCGAGCGAACACCGGGGAGCTGTTTTTT
CASSFLMGGRANTGELFF
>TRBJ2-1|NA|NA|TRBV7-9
TGTGCCAGCAGCTTAGTTGTGGACAATGAGCAGTTCTTC
CASSLVVDNEQFF
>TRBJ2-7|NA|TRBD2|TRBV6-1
TGTGCCAGCAGTGAGACTAGCTTAAACGAGCAGTACTTC
CASSETSLNEQYF
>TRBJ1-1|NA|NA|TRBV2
TGTGCCAGCCAGTGGTCGGTGTCAGGAAACACTGAAGCTTTCTTT
CASQWSVSGNTEAFF
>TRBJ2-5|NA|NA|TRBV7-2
TGTGCCAGCAGCTTAGGACAGCCCCTGGGGACCCAGTACTTC
CASSLGQPLGTQYF
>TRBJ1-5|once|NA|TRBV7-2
TGTGCCAGCAGCTTATCCGGGACTCGGCAGCATTTT
CASSLSGTRQHF
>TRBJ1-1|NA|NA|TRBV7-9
TGTGCCAGCAGCACGACGGACCTGGGGGTGTTGAACACTGAAGCTTTCTTT
CASSTTDLGVLNTEAFF
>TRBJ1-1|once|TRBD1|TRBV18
TGTGCCAGCTCACCCTCGGGGACAGGGACTTTTCACACTGAAGCTTTCTTT
CASSPSGTGTFHTEAFF
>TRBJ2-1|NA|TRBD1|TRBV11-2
TGTGCCAGCAGCTTACGGACAGGAGAGCAGTTCTTC
CASSLRTGEQFF
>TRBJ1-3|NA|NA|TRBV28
TGTGCCAGCAGTTTGGGGACACTCGCTTCGACTGGAAACACCATATATTTT
CASSLGTLASTGNTIYF
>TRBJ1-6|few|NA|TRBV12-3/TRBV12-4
TGTGCCAGCGGACGGATTGGATACACCCTCCACTTT
CASGRIGYTLHF